This T cell receptor beta chain was sequenced for a study of T cell repertoires in cytomegalovirus infection. Study overall: The public TCR beta signatures pointed to both CMV infection and matching HLA type.

As for this clonotype: What it binds is unknown.

The ends were cut back, 5 bases at V and 3 bases at J, with 10 bases in the middle. This CDR3 spans 14 amino acids. MiXCR, run by TCRdb on the reads, gives a single entry per CDR3 protein. The sample shows a few hundred thousand distinct CDR3 sequences, 35% to 50% of them seen only once. The V and J genes are TRBV7-1 and TRBJ2-2; D is unresolved. TRBV7-1 is marked as an open reading frame, function uncertain. Material: cultured PBMCs, obtained from culture after CMV antigen stimulation. The origin of this receptor is a human donor in good health (CMV status not recorded). Some clones in this sample may be carry-over from other donors' samples. This chain's CDR3 is CASSQAVYTGELFF. As DNA, the CDR3 is TGTGCCAGCAGCCAGGCGGTTTACACCGGGGAGCTGTTTTTT.